The 2 T cell receptor beta chains listed next were all sequenced from one sample in a study of Tregs in tolerant kidney transplant recipients. Profiled with immunoSEQ multiplex PCR; TCRdb holds only in-frame clones, not every one. In the table there are some 110,000 clones, roughly nine tenths of which are singletons. The specimen was CD4+ T cells from blood. Receptor source: a human donor in good health.

The chain recombines TRBV2 with TRBJ2-1; D is possibly TRBD2 (7 bases). The CDR3 contains 15 residues. The germline V gene has CDR1 SNHLY and CDR2 FYNNEI. The V and J ends lost 4 bases and 0 bases respectively, with 10 bases between them. Here the CDR3 DNA reads TGTGCCAGCAGTGTGAGGGGGGGCTCCTACAATGAGCAGTTCTTC. It specifies CASSVRGGSYNEQFF.

The chain couples TRBV6-4 to TRBJ2-5, with D possibly TRBD1 on 6 matching bases. Trimming took off 5 bases at V and 2 bases at J, with 9 bases between the two ends. Germline V gives CDR1 MRHNA, CDR2 SNTAGT. This CDR3 contains 13 residues. CDR3 in DNA: TGTGCCAGCAGTACCGGGACACAAGAGACCCAGTACTTC. Translation gives CASSTGTQETQYF.